This T cell receptor beta chain was recorded in a study of T cells in narcolepsy. Study background: Enrolled donors included narcolepsy type 1 or type 2 patients and healthy controls.

A remark on this clone: Its specificity is not known.

TCRdb's copy holds only in-frame clones and misses some; the assay was immunoSEQ multiplex PCR. Of over 30,000 clones listed, roughly 84% were seen once; the top ten hold approximately 1.5%. Findings of the study overall: Autoreactive HCRT-specific and TRIB2-specific clonotypes were marked in same-patient CSF-versus-blood CD4+ comparisons. Some memory CD4+ repertoires had no autoreactive clone sequences. Reportedly, autoreactive clonotypes were serially detected in patients' blood but not controls'.

There are 15 residues in the CDR3. V shed 8 bases and J shed 4 bases, with 17 bases lying between them. Germline CDR1 MNHEY, CDR2 SMNVEV (reference sequence). This receptor was obtained from a human donor with narcolepsy. This sequence joins TRBV27 and TRBJ2-2; D may be TRBD2 (6 bases). The sample consisted of CD45RA- memory CD4+ T cells from PBMCs. This chain's CDR3 is CASGMAGMGTGELFF. The CDR3, as DNA: TGTGCCAGCGGTATGGCGGGGATGGGCACCGGGGAGCTGTTTTTT.